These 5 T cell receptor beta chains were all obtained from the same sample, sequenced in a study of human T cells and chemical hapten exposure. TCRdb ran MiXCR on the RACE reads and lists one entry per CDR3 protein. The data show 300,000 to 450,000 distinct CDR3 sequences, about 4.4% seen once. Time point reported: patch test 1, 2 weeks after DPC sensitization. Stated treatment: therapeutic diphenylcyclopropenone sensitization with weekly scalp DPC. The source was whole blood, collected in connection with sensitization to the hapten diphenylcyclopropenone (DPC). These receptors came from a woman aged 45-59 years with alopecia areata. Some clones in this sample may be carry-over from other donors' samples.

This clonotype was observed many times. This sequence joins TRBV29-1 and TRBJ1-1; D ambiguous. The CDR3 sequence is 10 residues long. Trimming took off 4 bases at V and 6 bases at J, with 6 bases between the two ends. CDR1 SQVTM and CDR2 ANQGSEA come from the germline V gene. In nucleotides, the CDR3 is TGCAGCGTTGCTGGGGCTGAAGCTTTCTTT. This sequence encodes CSVAGAEAFF.

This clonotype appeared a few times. The CDR3 sequence: CASSQRGGAINEQFF. The CDR3 nucleotides are TGTGCCAGCAGCCAACGAGGGGGGGCCATCAATGAGCAGTTCTTC. This chain joins TRBV14 and TRBJ2-1, with D possibly matching TRBD2 (7 bases). V lost 2 bases and J lost 6, with 14 bases in between. The CDR3 is 15 residues long. The V gene's germline CDR1 is SGHDN and CDR2 FVKESK.

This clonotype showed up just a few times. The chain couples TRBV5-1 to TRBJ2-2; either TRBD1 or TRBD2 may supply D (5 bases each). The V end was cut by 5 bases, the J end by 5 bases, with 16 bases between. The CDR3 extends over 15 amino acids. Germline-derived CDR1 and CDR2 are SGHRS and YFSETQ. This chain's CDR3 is CASRDEREGTGELFF. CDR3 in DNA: TGCGCCAGCAGGGACGAGAGAGAGGGGACCGGGGAGCTGTTTTTT.

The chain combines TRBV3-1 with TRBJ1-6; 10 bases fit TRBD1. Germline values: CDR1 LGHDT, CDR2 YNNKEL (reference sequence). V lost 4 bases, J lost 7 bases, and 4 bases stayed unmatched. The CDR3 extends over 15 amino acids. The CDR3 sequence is CASSLVTGGNSPLHF. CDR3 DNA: TGTGCCAGCAGCCTAGTGACAGGGGGCAATTCACCCCTCCACTTT.

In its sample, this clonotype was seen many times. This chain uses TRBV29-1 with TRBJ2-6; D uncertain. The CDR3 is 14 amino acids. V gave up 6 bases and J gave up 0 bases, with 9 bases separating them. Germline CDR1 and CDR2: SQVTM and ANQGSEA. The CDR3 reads CSVTVSSGANVLTF. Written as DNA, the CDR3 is TGCAGCGTGACGGTCAGCTCTGGGGCCAACGTCCTGACTTTC.